This T cell receptor (beta chain) was identified in a study of OX40 agonist ivuxolimab in advanced cancers. Study overall: Patients with hepatocellular carcinoma, melanoma, renal cell or head and neck cancer made up the dose-escalation patients.

Profiled with immunoSEQ multiplex PCR; TCRdb holds only in-frame clones, not every one. The sample consists of tens of thousands of clones, 91% of them appearing once. CDR1 is ENHRY and CDR2 is SYGVKD in the germline V gene. V lost 8 bases and J lost 2, with 10 bases in between. This CDR3 has 12 residues. The source was CD4+ or CD8+ T cells sorted from blood, collected in a trial of the OX40 agonist ivuxolimab. The chain uses TRBV10-3 and TRBJ2-7; either TRBD1 or TRBD2 may fit D (5 bases each). The origin of this receptor is an adult with an advanced solid tumor such as melanoma, head and neck, liver or kidney cancer. In DNA form, the CDR3 reads TGTGCCATCCGGGACCAAACCTACGAGCAGTACTTC. Translated: CAIRDQTYEQYF.